This T cell receptor beta chain is from a study of T cells of healthy individuals. V trimming: 5 bases; J trimming: 3 bases; junction bases outside the gene matches: 14. Germline V gene lookup returns CDR1 SQVTM and CDR2 ANQGSEA. The CDR3 length is 16 residues. TCRdb ran MiXCR on the 5' RACE reads and lists one entry per CDR3 protein. The sample records about 63,000 distinct CDR3 sequences, around 15% being singletons. This clonotype was seen a few times. V and J are TRBV29-1 and TRBJ2-7, with 9 bases that match TRBD2. This TCR was recovered from a human donor in good health. The chain's CDR3 is CSVTDLISGRFYEQYF. The CDR3, as DNA: TGCAGCGTTACCGACCTGATCAGCGGGAGGTTCTACGAGCAGTACTTC.